A single sample gave rise to the 25 T cell receptor beta chains below, sequenced in a study of molecular identifiers for immune sequencing clone quantification. TCRdb ran MiXCR on the PCR reads and lists one entry per CDR3 protein. The sample contains about 36,000 distinct CDR3 sequences, approximately 17% of which appear only once. Sequences were obtained from naive CD8+ T cells from blood, with Jurkat cell RNA spiked in. The sample's subset: FACS-sorted CD8+CD4-CCR7+CD45RA+ naive T cells. The receptors were gathered from a human donor in good health. Some libraries in this study had Jurkat cell RNA spiked in.

This clonotype was seen at least ten times. The chain uses TRBV13 and TRBJ2-7; 8 positions agree with TRBD1. The ends lost 2 bases at V and 5 bases at J; junction bases unmatched: 11. Germline CDR1 reads PRHDT; CDR2 reads FYEKMQ (reference sequence). The CDR3 is 16 amino acids. In nucleotides, the CDR3 is TGTGCCAGCAGCTTATCCGGGGCAGGGGGCTTCCACGAGCAGTACTTC. Translation gives CASSLSGAGGFHEQYF.

This clonotype was recorded many times. This rearrangement joins TRBV11-2 to TRBJ1-3; D remains unclear. The CDR3 has 16 amino acids. Germline assignment: CDR1 SGHAT and CDR2 FQNNGV. V was shortened by 5 bases and J by 0 bases, with 14 bases between the two germline ends. Written as DNA, the CDR3 is TGTGCCAGCAGCGGGCGACAAAAGAGCTCTGGAAACACCATATATTTT. Its protein product is CASSGRQKSSGNTIYF.

This clonotype was seen only a few times. J is TRBJ2-5 and V is TRBV7-3; the match to TRBD1 covers 7 bases. V lost 1 base and J lost 5; bases outside the gene matches: 7. The CDR3 is 15 residues long. CDR1 SGHTA and CDR2 FQGTGA come from the germline V gene. CDR3 sequence (DNA): TGTGCCAGCAGCTTAATAAGGGGGCGTCGGGAGACCCAGTACTTC. Translation: CASSLIRGRRETQYF. Based on the CDR3 plus reference TRBV7-3 and TRBJ2-5, the full variable domain is GAGVSQTPSNKVTEKGKYVELRCDPISGHTALYWYRQSLGQGPEFLIYFQGTGAADDSGLPNDRFFAVRPEGSVSTLKIQRTERGDSAVYLCASSLIRGRRETQYFGPGTRLLVL.

V gene TRBV6-1 combines with J gene TRBJ2-1; TRBD1 aligns across 7 bases. CDR1 and CDR2 (germline): MNHNS, SASEGT. The length of the CDR3 is 13 residues. V shed 2 bases, J shed 13 bases, and the junction held 8 bases outside the gene matches. The CDR3 spells CASSEFWDSLQFF. The CDR3 DNA follows: TGTGCCAGCAGTGAATTCTGGGACAGCCTACAGTTCTTC.

Concerning this clonotype: This sequence may be a read error, since a much larger clone differs from it by one base. This sequence joins TRBV5-5 and TRBJ2-1, with D perhaps matching TRBD2 (6 bases). This CDR3 has 16 amino acids. Trimming removed 2 bases from V and 2 bases from J, with 14 bases in between. The germline gives CDR1 SGHKS, CDR2 YYEKEE (reference sequence). Written as DNA, the CDR3 is TGTGCCAGCAGCTTAGTTTGGAGGGGCGCCTACAATGAGCAGTTCTTC. Its translation is CASSLVWRGAYNEQFF.

This clonotype was detected only a few times. This chain uses TRBV13 with TRBJ2-7; TRBD1 matches at 8 bases. J gave up 2 bases and V 7 bases, and 4 bases lay outside the gene matches. This CDR3 has 13 residues. Germline CDR1 is PRHDT and CDR2 is FYEKMQ (reference sequence). For the CDR3, the DNA is TGTGCCAGCAACGGACAGGGAGCCTACGAGCAGTACTTC. The encoded protein is CASNGQGAYEQYF.

This clonotype has only a few counts. The chain couples TRBV7-2 to TRBJ2-3; 10 bases map to TRBD2. CDR1 is SGHTA, CDR2 FQGNSA, per germline. The CDR3 extends over 17 amino acids. J was trimmed by 0 bases and V by 5 bases; bases with no gene match: 8. The CDR3 loop reads CASSRRLAGVSTDTQYF. CDR3 in DNA: TGTGCCAGCAGCCGTCGCCTAGCGGGAGTAAGCACAGATACGCAGTATTTT.

This clonotype was counted many times. V usage is TRBV20-1 and J usage is TRBJ2-1; TRBD2 matches at 16 bases. Germline values: CDR1 DFQATT, CDR2 SNEGSKA (reference sequence). The CDR3 extends over 15 amino acids. J gave up 8 bases and V 7 bases, and 8 bases lay outside the gene matches. The CDR3 spells CSDQGLAGGVDEQFF. CDR3 nucleotides: TGCAGTGACCAGGGACTAGCGGGAGGGGTAGATGAGCAGTTCTTC.

Here the CDR3 DNA reads TGCAGCGTTGAAGGACAGGGGGCGGACACCGGGGAGCTGTTTTTT. Translation gives CSVEGQGADTGELFF. The genes are TRBV29-1 and TRBJ2-2; 10 positions agree with TRBD1. CDR3 length: 15 residues. With V trimmed by 1 base and J by 3 bases, 2 bases remained unmatched. Germline V gene lookup returns CDR1 SQVTM and CDR2 ANQGSEA.

J is TRBJ2-5 and V is TRBV28; 11 bases line up with TRBD1. The trim removed 6 bases at V and 4 bases at J, leaving 10 bases unmatched. CDR3 size: 16 residues. The germline V gene has CDR1 MDHEN and CDR2 SYDVKM. CDR3 residues: CASRREGTGGRETQYF. The CDR3 nucleotides read TGTGCCAGCAGAAGGGAAGGGACAGGGGGGCGAGAGACCCAGTACTTC.

A word on this clonotype: A much bigger clone sits one base away, suggesting this may be a read error. The rearrangement joins TRBV11-2 to TRBJ2-1, with 12 bases matching TRBD2. Germline V lookup: CDR1 SGHAT, CDR2 FQNNGV. CDR3 length equals 15 residues. The CDR3 protein is CAGSLGLAGNNEQFF. CDR3 DNA: TGTGCCGGCAGCTTAGGACTAGCGGGGAACAATGAGCAGTTCTTC.

By sample share, this clonotype is medium-sized. The J gene is TRBJ2-2, the V gene TRBV27, with D perhaps matching TRBD1 (5 bases). Trimming took 7 bases from V and 3 from J, leaving 21 bases between them. Germline CDR1 MNHEY, CDR2 SMNVEV (reference sequence). The CDR3 sequence is 17 residues long. CDR3 coding DNA: TGTGCCAGCATGTCCCCTGGGGCGCAGGGTTACACCGGGGAGCTGTTTTTT. This gives the protein CASMSPGAQGYTGELFF.

This clonotype was counted many times. CDR3 protein: CASSPDLNEQFF. In nucleotides, the CDR3 is TGTGCCAGCAGCCCCGACCTCAATGAGCAGTTCTTC. This sequence joins TRBV9 and TRBJ2-1; D ambiguous. Trimming removed 4 bases from V and 6 bases from J, with 8 bases in between. This CDR3 is built from 12 residues. Per germline, CDR1 SGDLS and CDR2 YYNGEE.

This clonotype was observed many times. The chain links TRBV4-1 to TRBJ2-7; possibly TRBD1 for D (5 bases). The CDR3 covers 14 residues. CDR1 is MGHRA, CDR2 YSYEKL, per germline. The ends were cut back, 5 bases at V and 2 bases at J, with 13 bases in the middle. CDR3 DNA sequence: TGCGCCAGCAGCTCCACCCCAGGGACCTACGAGCAGTACTTC. Protein product: CASSSTPGTYEQYF.

This clonotype was detected only a few times. The chain employs TRBV29-1 and TRBJ2-3, with D perhaps matching TRBD2 (6 bases). Germline V gives CDR1 SQVTM, CDR2 ANQGSEA. The CDR3 totals 13 residues. V was pared by 6 bases and J by 1 base, with 11 bases between. CDR3: CSVRGGGTDTQYF. CDR3 in DNA: TGCAGCGTGAGGGGAGGTGGCACAGATACGCAGTATTTT.

The table lists this clonotype with a few counts. This chain connects TRBV19 to TRBJ2-1; TRBD2 aligns across 9 bases. The ends lost 5 bases at V and 5 bases at J; junction bases unmatched: 1. The V gene's germline CDR1 is LNHDA and CDR2 SQIVND (reference sequence). The CDR3 contains 13 residues. The CDR3 DNA sequence: TGTGCCAGTAGTGCGGGAGGGAACAATGAGCAGTTCTTC. Its translation is CASSAGGNNEQFF. The full variable domain, its missing parts supplied by reference TRBV19 and TRBJ2-1, is DGGITQSPKYLFRKEGQNVTLSCEQNLNHDAMYWYRQDPGQGLRLIYYSQIVNDFQKGDIAEGYSVSREKKESFPLTVTSAQKNPTAFYLCASSAGGNNEQFFGPGTRLTVL.

At least ten counts were recorded for this clonotype. The chain uses TRBV4-2 and TRBJ1-3; D gene ambiguous. The CDR3 is made up of 17 amino acids. Germline V gene lookup returns CDR1 LGHNA and CDR2 YNFKEQ. V lost 0 bases, J lost 0 bases, and 12 bases lay in between. The CDR3 DNA sequence: TGTGCCAGCAGCCAAGAAGGACCACCAGACTCTGGAAACACCATATATTTT. This encodes CASSQEGPPDSGNTIYF.

Ten or more counts support this clonotype. The chain couples TRBV6-2 or TRBV6-3 to TRBJ1-1; D gene unclear. Trimming pared 3 bases from V and 5 bases from J, leaving 7 bases between. Germline CDR1 MNHEY, CDR2 SVGEGT. CDR3 length: 12 amino acids. The CDR3 spells CASSYMDTEAFF. CDR3 nucleotides: TGTGCCAGCAGTTATATGGATACTGAAGCTTTCTTT.

Concerning this clonotype: One base away lies a much larger clone, so this may be a sequencing read error. V usage is TRBV19 and J usage is TRBJ1-5; 8 positions match TRBD1. The end of the DNA is better explained by TRBJ2-3, so the J call may be wrong. The CDR3 has 15 amino acids. Germline CDR1 and CDR2: LNHDA and SQIVND (reference sequence). CDR3 loop: CASRIISQGAQPQYF. The CDR3 DNA reads TGTGCCAGTAGGATTATATCGCAGGGGGCCCAGCCCCAGTATTTT.

This clonotype has ten or more counts. The CDR3 region has the DNA TGTGCCAGCACCCGAGGGCTGTCCACTGAAGCTTTCTTT. Protein product: CASTRGLSTEAFF. This chain uses TRBV12-3 or TRBV12-4 with TRBJ1-1; D gene uncertain. The length of the CDR3 is 13 residues. Trimming shortened V by 7 bases and J by 4 bases, and 13 bases separated the two germline ends.

This clonotype came up a few times. The V gene is TRBV7-9, the J gene TRBJ2-7; unclear D gene. Germline CDR1 is SEHNR and CDR2 is FQNEAQ (reference sequence). V dropped 5 bases and J dropped 8 bases, with 28 bases sitting between them. This CDR3 spans 17 amino acids. This CDR3 reads CASSRGEGRYGPTKQYF. The CDR3 DNA reads as TGTGCCAGCAGCCGCGGAGAAGGTAGGTACGGTCCTACGAAGCAGTACTTC.

This clonotype has a count of ten or more. This rearrangement joins TRBV6-2 or TRBV6-3 to TRBJ2-1, with 7 bases aligning to TRBD2. The CDR3 loop spans 16 amino acids. The V gene's germline CDR1 is MNHEY and CDR2 SVGEGT. The junction had 9 bases not matched to a gene; V was cut back by 5 bases and J by 2 bases. In nucleotides, the CDR3 is TGTGCCAGCAGTGACATGGGGGGGGTGGCCTACAATGAGCAGTTCTTC. Protein: CASSDMGGVAYNEQFF.

This clonotype was found many times. The chain uses TRBV13 and TRBJ2-2; perhaps TRBD2 as D (5 bases). Per germline, CDR1 PRHDT and CDR2 FYEKMQ (reference sequence). The CDR3 sequence is 12 residues long. Trimming took 3 bases from V and 9 from J, leaving 8 bases between them. CDR3 nucleotide sequence: TGTGCCAGCAGCTTGGGGAGCTGGGAGCTGTTTTTT. Its protein is CASSLGSWELFF.

The table lists this clonotype with a few counts. The rearrangement joins TRBV19 to TRBJ2-7, with 10 bases identical to TRBD1. Per germline, CDR1 LNHDA and CDR2 SQIVND (reference sequence). This CDR3 contains 16 residues. Losses at the gene ends were 4 bases for V and 0 bases for J; bases not matched to a gene: 6. As DNA, the CDR3 is TGTGCCAGTAGTACCGGGACAGGGGTATTCTCCTACGAGCAGTACTTC. It encodes CASSTGTGVFSYEQYF. Using reference TRBV19 and TRBJ2-7 for the parts outside the CDR3, the full variable domain is DGGITQSPKYLFRKEGQNVTLSCEQNLNHDAMYWYRQDPGQGLRLIYYSQIVNDFQKGDIAEGYSVSREKKESFPLTVTSAQKNPTAFYLCASSTGTGVFSYEQYFGPGTRLTVT.

This clonotype occurred many times. The rearrangement uses TRBV28 and TRBJ2-1; D remains ambiguous. Trimming removed 7 bases from V and 1 base from J, with 14 bases in between. The germline V gene encodes CDR1 MDHEN and CDR2 SYDVKM. This CDR3 has 15 amino acids. The chain's CDR3 is CASNRGSRSYNEQFF. Written as DNA, the CDR3 is TGTGCCAGCAATCGTGGATCCAGGTCCTACAATGAGCAGTTCTTC.